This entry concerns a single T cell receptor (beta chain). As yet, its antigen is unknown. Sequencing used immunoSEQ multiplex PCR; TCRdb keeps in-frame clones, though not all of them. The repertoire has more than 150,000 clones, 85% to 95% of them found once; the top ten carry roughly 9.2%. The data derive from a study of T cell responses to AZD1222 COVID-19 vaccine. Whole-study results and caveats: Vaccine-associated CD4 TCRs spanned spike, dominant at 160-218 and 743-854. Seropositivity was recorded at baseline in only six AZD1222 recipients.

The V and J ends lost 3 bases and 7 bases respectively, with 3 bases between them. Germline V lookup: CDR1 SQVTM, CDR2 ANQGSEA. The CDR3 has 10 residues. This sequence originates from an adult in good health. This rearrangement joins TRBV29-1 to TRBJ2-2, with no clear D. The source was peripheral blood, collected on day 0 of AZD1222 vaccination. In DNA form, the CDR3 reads TGCAGCGTTGATGGCGGGGAGCTGTTTTTT. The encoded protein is CSVDGGELFF.